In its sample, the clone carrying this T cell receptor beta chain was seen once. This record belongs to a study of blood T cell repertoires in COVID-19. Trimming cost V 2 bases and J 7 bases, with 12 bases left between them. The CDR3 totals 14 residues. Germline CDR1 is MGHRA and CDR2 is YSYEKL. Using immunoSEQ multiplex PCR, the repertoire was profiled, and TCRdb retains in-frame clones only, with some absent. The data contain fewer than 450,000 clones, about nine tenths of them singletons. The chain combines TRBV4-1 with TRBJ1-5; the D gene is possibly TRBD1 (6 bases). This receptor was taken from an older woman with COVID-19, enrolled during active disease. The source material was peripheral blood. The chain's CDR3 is CASSQINRDQPQHF. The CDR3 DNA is TGCGCCAGCAGCCAAATAAACAGGGACCAGCCCCAGCATTTT.